The 17 T cell receptor beta chains in this list originate from one sample, sequenced in a study of OX40 agonist ivuxolimab in advanced cancers. Profiling relied on immunoSEQ multiplex PCR, and the TCRdb table lists in-frame clones only, not all of them. The sample contains 80,000 or so clones, about 92% of which appear only once. Here the sequenced sample was CD4+ or CD8+ T cells sorted from blood, taken in a trial of the OX40 agonist ivuxolimab. These receptors all come from an adult with an advanced solid tumor such as melanoma, head and neck, liver or kidney cancer.

The V and J genes are TRBV6-1 and TRBJ2-2, with 7 bases lining up with TRBD1. V was clipped by 7 bases and J by 4 bases; unmatched bases: 6. Germline CDR1 reads MNHNS; CDR2 reads SASEGT. CDR3 length: 14 residues. CDR3 in DNA: TGTGCCAGCATCGGGACAGTTGGCACCGGGGAGCTGTTTTTT. Translated: CASIGTVGTGELFF.

This chain joins TRBV5-1 and TRBJ2-2; possibly TRBD1 for D (6 bases). This CDR3 has 15 amino acids. The V gene's germline CDR1 is SGHRS and CDR2 YFSETQ. V lost 5 bases, J lost 1 base, and 12 bases lay in between. The CDR3 loop reads CASRRDTRNTGELFF. The CDR3 DNA sequence: TGCGCCAGCAGACGGGACACTAGGAACACCGGGGAGCTGTTTTTT.

V is TRBV7-3 and J is TRBJ2-5, with a tentative D call TRBD1 (6 bases). The germline gives CDR1 SGHTA, CDR2 FQGTGA. This CDR3 region has 14 residues. With 1 base removed from V and 3 bases from J, the gap between germline ends came to 9 bases. The CDR3 loop reads CASSLIGQKETQYF. Here the CDR3 DNA reads TGTGCCAGCAGCTTAATTGGACAGAAAGAGACCCAGTACTTC.

This clone was seen once. The chain carries TRBV5-1 and TRBJ2-1; 9 bases align to TRBD2. The CDR3 consists of 18 residues. Trimming at V came to 5 bases and at J to 0 bases, leaving 12 bases not matched to a gene. Per the germline V gene, CDR1 is SGHRS and CDR2 is YFSETQ. The CDR3 is CASRGSSGGSSSYNEQFF. The CDR3 bases are TGCGCCAGCAGAGGGAGTAGCGGGGGTTCAAGCTCCTACAATGAGCAGTTCTTC.

This clone was recorded only once. The chain carries TRBV19 and TRBJ1-1, with D possibly being TRBD1 (5 bases). V lost 5 bases, J lost 8 bases, and 15 bases lay in between. The germline V gene has CDR1 LNHDA and CDR2 SQIVND (reference sequence). The CDR3 is 13 amino acids. CDR3 DNA sequence: TGTGCCAGTAGTCAAGCCAGGGTCCCCGAAGCTTTCTTT. It encodes CASSQARVPEAFF.

This clone was recorded only once. This rearrangement joins TRBV28 to TRBJ1-2; D is possibly TRBD1 (5 bases). Germline V gives CDR1 MDHEN, CDR2 SYDVKM. This CDR3 contains 12 residues. Trimming stripped 4 bases from V and 4 bases from J, with 7 bases between. CDR3: CASSWQGYGYTF. The DNA for the CDR3 is TGTGCCAGCAGTTGGCAGGGCTATGGCTACACCTTC.

The V call is TRBV5-3, the J call TRBJ1-1; 12 positions agree with TRBD1. TRBV5-3 is filed as an ORF, its function uncertain. V trimming: 4 bases; J trimming: 3 bases; junction bases outside the gene matches: 10. The length of the CDR3 is 17 residues. The CDR3, as DNA: TGTGCCAGAAGCCCCCGGGACAGGGGGCGCGCGGACACTGAAGCTTTCTTT. Translating gives CARSPRDRGRADTEAFF.

This clone was seen a handful of times. The chain links TRBV4-2 to TRBJ1-5; perhaps TRBD1 as D (5 bases). The germline V gene has CDR1 LGHNA and CDR2 YNFKEQ. The CDR3 covers 16 residues. V lost 1 base to trimming and J lost 2 bases, with 12 bases between them. Here the CDR3 DNA reads TGTGCCAGCAGCCAAGGGACGGCGGGGGGCAATCAGCCCCAGCATTTT. Protein product: CASSQGTAGGNQPQHF.

This clone was found once. The rearrangement joins TRBV7-2 to TRBJ2-7, with D possibly matching TRBD2 (6 bases). Trimming took 5 bases from V and 1 from J, leaving 15 bases between them. The germline CDR1 and CDR2 sequences are SGHTA and FQGNSA. CDR3 size: 15 residues. In DNA, the CDR3 is TGTGCCAGCAGCCTCAACGGGGGTGCGTCCTACGAGCAGTACTTC. Amino acid sequence: CASSLNGGASYEQYF.

The chain has TRBV7-2 and TRBJ1-2; D ambiguous. Trimming pared 5 bases from V and 8 bases from J, leaving 21 bases between. Germline loops: CDR1 SGHTA, CDR2 FQGNSA. The CDR3 has 15 residues. The chain's CDR3 is CASSLYQVLGKGYTF. In nucleotides, the CDR3 is TGTGCCAGCAGCCTCTACCAAGTATTGGGAAAGGGCTACACCTTC.

The V and J genes are TRBV6-1 and TRBJ2-1, with D possibly matching TRBD2 (5 bases). The CDR3 is 14 residues long. The germline V and J ends were trimmed by 7 bases and 5 bases, with 15 bases remaining between them. The germline gives CDR1 MNHNS, CDR2 SASEGT. The CDR3 coding sequence is TGTGCCAGCAATCGGAGGCCCTACGACAATGAGCAGTTCTTC. This gives the protein CASNRRPYDNEQFF.

This sequence joins TRBV19 and TRBJ2-7; 7 bases fit TRBD2. Germline assignment: CDR1 LNHDA and CDR2 SQIVND (reference sequence). The ends lost 5 bases at V and 0 bases at J; junction bases unmatched: 7. The CDR3 spans 15 residues. The CDR3 DNA reads as TGTGCCAGTAGTCCGAGTAGCGGGTCCTCCTACGAGCAGTACTTC. Amino acids: CASSPSSGSSYEQYF.

The V and J genes are TRBV28 and TRBJ1-2, with 10 bases that match TRBD1. The CDR3 covers 15 residues. The germline V gene encodes CDR1 MDHEN and CDR2 SYDVKM. V dropped 6 bases and J dropped 4; count of bases not matched to a gene: 8. The DNA of the CDR3 is TGTGCCAGCAGGCGACAGGGGGCGACGTCCTATGGCTACACCTTC. This gives the protein CASRRQGATSYGYTF.

V and J are TRBV9 and TRBJ2-3; D gene unclear. V lost 0 bases and J 0 bases, leaving 11 bases between the germline ends. The CDR3 is made up of 16 amino acids. The germline V gene encodes CDR1 SGDLS and CDR2 YYNGEE. The CDR3 region has the DNA TGTGCCAGCAGCGTAGGGGCCAGACCTAGCACAGATACGCAGTATTTT. It yields the protein CASSVGARPSTDTQYF.

The CDR3 DNA reads as TGTGCCAGCAGTTACGCGTACGCCTACGAGCAGTACTTC. It yields the protein CASSYAYAYEQYF. This chain joins TRBV6-5 and TRBJ2-7; D not certain. The CDR3 runs to 13 residues. V shed 2 bases and J shed 2 bases, with 7 bases lying between them. From germline, CDR1 is MNHEY and CDR2 SVGAGI.

The chain couples TRBV2 to TRBJ2-4; unclear D gene. The V gene lost 1 base and the J gene lost 2 bases, with 9 bases spanning the gap. The CDR3 length is 15 residues. Germline V gene sequence: CDR1 SNHLY, CDR2 FYNNEI. The CDR3 protein is CASSEGWGTKNIQYF. DNA of the CDR3: TGTGCCAGCAGTGAAGGCTGGGGAACCAAAAACATTCAGTACTTC.

A single count supports this clone. This chain connects TRBV5-1 to TRBJ2-5, with D unclear. This CDR3 contains 12 residues. V lost 0 bases to trimming and J lost 5 bases, with 5 bases between them. CDR1 and CDR2 from the germline V gene are SGHRS and YFSETQ. This CDR3 is CASSLEEETQYF. The CDR3 nucleotides are TGCGCCAGCAGCTTGGAGGAGGAGACCCAGTACTTC. The full variable domain, rest sourced from reference TRBV5-1 and TRBJ2-5, is KAGVTQTPRYLIKTRGQQVTLSCSPISGHRSVSWYQQTPGQGLQFLFEYFSETQRNKGNFPGRFSGRQFSNSRSEMNVSTLELGDSALYLCASSLEEETQYFGPGTRLLVL.